This T cell receptor beta chain emerged from a study of blood T cell repertoires in COVID-19. Across the study: The United States, Italy and Spain provided the acute and convalescent COVID-19 samples.

Study members were between about 18 and 90 years old and lived in 20 to 30 US regions. Participants' reported clinical history set cohort assignment. Per the original methods: Estimated nucleated cell counts came from reference gene primer amplification. Clones were read by immunoSEQ multiplex PCR, and TCRdb kept only the in-frame ones, dropping some. V, J and clone size are those of that table, while D and trimming were read from the DNA. The repertoire holds 250,000 to 300,000 clones, with 70% to 90% as singletons. Material for sequencing was PBMCs or T cells enriched from blood (not recorded which). The origin of this receptor is a woman aged 45-65 years who had recovered from COVID-19.

The DNA of the CDR3 is TGTGCCAGCAGCTTAGTGAGCGGGGAAGAGACCCAGTACTTC. Protein sequence: CASSLVSGEETQYF. The genes are TRBV11-2 and TRBJ2-5, with 7 bases lining up with TRBD2. V shed 1 base and J 3 bases; nucleotides not matched to a gene: 2. CDR1 is SGHAT, CDR2 FQNNGV, per germline. This CDR3 has 14 residues.